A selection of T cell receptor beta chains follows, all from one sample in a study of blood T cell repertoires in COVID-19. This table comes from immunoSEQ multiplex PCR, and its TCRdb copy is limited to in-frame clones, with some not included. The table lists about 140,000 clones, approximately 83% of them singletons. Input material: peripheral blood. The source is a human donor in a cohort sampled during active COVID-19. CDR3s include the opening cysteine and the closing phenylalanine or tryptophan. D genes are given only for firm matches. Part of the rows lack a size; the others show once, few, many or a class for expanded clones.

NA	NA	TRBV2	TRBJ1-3	CATRGDSGNTIYF	TGTGCCACCCGGGGTGACTCTGGAAACACCATATATTTT
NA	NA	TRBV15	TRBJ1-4	CATSRGRGIEKLFF	TGTGCCACCAGCAGAGGGAGGGGAATTGAAAAACTGTTTTTT
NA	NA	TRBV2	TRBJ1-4	CASQGLANEKLFF	TGTGCCAGCCAGGGACTGGCTAATGAAAAACTGTTTTTT
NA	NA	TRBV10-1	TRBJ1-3	CASKEADNSGNTIYF	TGCGCCAGCAAAGAGGCGGATAACTCTGGAAACACCATATATTTT
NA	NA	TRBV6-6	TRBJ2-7	CASSYQQASEQYF	TGTGCCAGCAGTTACCAGCAGGCCTCCGAGCAGTACTTC
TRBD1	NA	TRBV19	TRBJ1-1	CASQLQGAFEAFF	TGTGCCAGCCAACTACAGGGGGCGTTTGAAGCTTTCTTT
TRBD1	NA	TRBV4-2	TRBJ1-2	CASSQGQGPGYTF	TGTGCCAGCAGCCAAGGACAGGGCCCGGGCTACACCTTC
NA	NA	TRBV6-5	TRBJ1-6	CASREGNSPLHF	TGTGCCAGCCGGGAGGGGAATTCACCCCTCCACTTT
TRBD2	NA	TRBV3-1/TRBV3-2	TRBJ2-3	CASSEKRGSADTQYF	TGTGCCAGCAGTGAAAAGCGGGGGAGCGCAGATACGCAGTATTTT
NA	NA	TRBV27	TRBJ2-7	CASSLRQASSYEQYF	TGTGCCAGCAGTTTAAGGCAGGCAAGCTCCTACGAGCAGTACTTC
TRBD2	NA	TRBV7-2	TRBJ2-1	CASSLGTSYNEQFF	TGTGCCAGCAGCTTGGGGACTAGTTACAATGAGCAGTTCTTC
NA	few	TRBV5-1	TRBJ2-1	CASSLAVSSYNEQFF	TGCGCCAGCAGCTTGGCCGTGAGCTCCTACAATGAGCAGTTCTTC
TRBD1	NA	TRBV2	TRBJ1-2	CASTPDRYGYTF	TGTGCCAGCACCCCGGACAGGTATGGCTACACCTTC
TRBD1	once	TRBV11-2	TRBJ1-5	CASSWDRGGQPQHF	TGTGCCAGCAGCTGGGACAGGGGTGGGCAGCCCCAGCATTTT
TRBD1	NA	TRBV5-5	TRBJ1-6	CASRNRDRGSSVYSPLHF	TGTGCCAGCAGGAACCGGGACAGGGGTTCATCGGTGTATTCACCCCTCCACTTT
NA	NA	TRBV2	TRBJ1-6	CASKAGSNSPLHF	TGTGCCAGCAAGGCAGGATCAAATTCACCCCTCCACTTT
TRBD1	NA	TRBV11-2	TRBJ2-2	CASSRQGANTGELFF	TGTGCCAGCAGCCGACAGGGGGCGAACACCGGGGAGCTGTTTTTT
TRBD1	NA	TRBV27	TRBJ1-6	CASSLGTVNSPLHF	TGTGCCAGCAGTTTAGGGACAGTCAATTCACCCCTCCACTTT
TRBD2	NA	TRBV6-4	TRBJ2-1	CASSETIAGGKYNEQFF	TGTGCCAGCAGTGAAACGATAGCGGGGGGGAAGTACAATGAGCAGTTCTTC
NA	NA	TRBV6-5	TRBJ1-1	CACRGGAATEAFF	TGTGCCTGTCGGGGGGGGGCCGCCACTGAAGCTTTCTTT
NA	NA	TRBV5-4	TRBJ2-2	CASSLVGAGELFF	TGTGCCAGCAGCTTGGTAGGGGCCGGGGAGCTGTTTTTT
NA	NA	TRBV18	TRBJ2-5	CASSPPEGTVQETQYF	TGTGCCAGCTCACCTCCGGAGGGGACAGTCCAAGAGACCCAGTACTTC
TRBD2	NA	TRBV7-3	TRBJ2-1	CASSLGTSGEKSYNEQFF	TGTGCCAGCAGCCTCGGGACTAGCGGTGAAAAGTCCTACAATGAGCAGTTCTTC
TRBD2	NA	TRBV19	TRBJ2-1	CASSIAGGVDNEQFF	TGTGCCAGTAGTATAGCCGGGGGGGTGGACAATGAGCAGTTCTTC
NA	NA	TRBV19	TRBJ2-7	CASSKRTGFGEQYF	TGTGCCAGTAGTAAGAGAACAGGTTTTGGCGAGCAGTACTTC
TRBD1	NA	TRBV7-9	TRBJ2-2	CASSLRTGAPDGLFF	TGTGCCAGCAGCTTAAGGACAGGGGCCCCCGATGGGCTGTTTTTT
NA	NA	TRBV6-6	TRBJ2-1	CASSYSRTADNEQFF	TGTGCCAGCAGTTACTCAAGGACTGCCGACAATGAGCAGTTCTTC
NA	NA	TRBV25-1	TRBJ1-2	CASSVGDGYTF	TGTGCCAGCAGTGTCGGGGATGGCTACACCTTC
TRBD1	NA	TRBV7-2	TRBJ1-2	CASSLGQGARGYTF	TGTGCCAGCAGCTTAGGACAGGGGGCGAGAGGCTACACCTTC
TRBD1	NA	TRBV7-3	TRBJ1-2	CASSLTRTGGNYTF	TGTGCCAGCAGCTTAACGCGGACAGGGGGAAACTACACCTTC
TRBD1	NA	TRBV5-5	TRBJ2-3	CASSHRDRAPRNTDTQYF	TGTGCCAGCAGCCACCGGGACAGGGCCCCCAGGAACACAGATACGCAGTATTTT
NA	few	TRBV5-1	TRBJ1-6	CASSTTVGNSPLHF	TGCGCCAGCAGCACCACAGTGGGCAATTCACCCCTCCACTTT
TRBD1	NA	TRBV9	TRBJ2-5	CASSAGTGAETQYF	TGTGCCAGCAGCGCCGGGACAGGGGCAGAGACCCAGTACTTC
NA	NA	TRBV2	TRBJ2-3	CASSVLSTDTQYF	TGTGCCAGCAGTGTTTTAAGCACAGATACGCAGTATTTT
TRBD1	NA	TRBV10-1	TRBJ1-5	CASTNQPNGTAYSNQPQHF	TGCGCCAGTACGAATCAACCGAACGGGACAGCCTATAGCAATCAGCCCCAGCATTTT
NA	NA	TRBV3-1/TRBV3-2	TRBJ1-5	CASSQDTGLGIGSNQPQHF	TGTGCCAGCAGCCAAGACACAGGGTTAGGTATCGGGAGCAATCAGCCCCAGCATTTT
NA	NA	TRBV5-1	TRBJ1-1	CASSLAGGVNTEAFF	TGCGCCAGCAGCTTGGCGGGTGGAGTGAACACTGAAGCTTTCTTT
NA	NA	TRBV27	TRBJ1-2	CASAGSGGSYTF	TGTGCCAGCGCAGGATCGGGAGGAAGCTACACCTTC
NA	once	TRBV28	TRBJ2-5	CASSPLGAQETQYF	TGTGCCAGCAGTCCCCTGGGCGCCCAAGAGACCCAGTACTTC
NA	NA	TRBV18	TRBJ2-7	CASSPAEFSYEQYF	TGTGCCAGCTCACCCGCGGAGTTCTCCTACGAGCAGTACTTC
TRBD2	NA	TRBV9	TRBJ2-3	CASSVVAGTDTQYF	TGTGCCAGCAGCGTGGTAGCGGGGACAGATACGCAGTATTTT
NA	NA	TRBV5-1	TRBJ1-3	CASSLGQSRSGNTIYF	TGCGCCAGCAGCTTAGGACAGTCTCGCTCTGGAAACACCATATATTTT
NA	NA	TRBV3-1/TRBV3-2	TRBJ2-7	CASSQAPTKQYEQYF	TGTGCCAGCAGCCAAGCTCCGACTAAGCAATACGAGCAGTACTTC
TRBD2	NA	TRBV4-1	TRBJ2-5	CASSQDGRAGGPGETQYF	TGCGCCAGCAGCCAAGATGGGAGAGCGGGGGGCCCGGGAGAGACCCAGTACTTC
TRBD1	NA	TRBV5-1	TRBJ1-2	CASSSTQGNYGYTF	TGCGCCAGCAGCTCGACACAGGGGAACTATGGCTACACCTTC
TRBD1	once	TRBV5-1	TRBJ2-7	CASSNRTGVVYEQYF	TGCGCCAGCAGCAATCGGACAGGGGTAGTCTACGAGCAGTACTTC
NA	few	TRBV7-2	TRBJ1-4	CASSKGVDEKLFF	TGTGCCAGCAGTAAGGGGGTCGATGAAAAACTGTTTTTT